These 28 T cell receptor beta chains originate from one sample sequenced in a study of control samples from healthy donors and cancer patients. Data came from immunoSEQ multiplex PCR; TCRdb stores just in-frame clones and leaves some out. Of roughly 100,000 clones listed, approximately 90% were seen once; the top ten hold over 6.5%. The sequencing input was blood. Receptor source: a man under 40 in good health.

J is TRBJ2-6 and V is TRBV27; 16 bases line up with TRBD2. After removal of 5 bases from V and 1 base from J, the junction contained 8 bases not matched to a gene. CDR1 is MNHEY, CDR2 SMNVEV, per germline (reference sequence). The CDR3 spans 20 residues. CDR3 coding DNA: TGTGCCAGCAGTGCCGCCGGGACTAGCGGGAGGGGGTCTGGGGCCAACGTCCTGACTTTC. As protein: CASSAAGTSGRGSGANVLTF.

This clone was seen a single time. The chain carries TRBV6-1 and TRBJ2-2, with D perhaps TRBD2 (6 bases). Germline CDR1 is MNHNS and CDR2 is SASEGT. V lost 4 bases and J lost 8, with 17 bases in between. The CDR3 has 15 amino acids. The CDR3 sequence: CASSGAGPLSGELFF. The DNA of the CDR3 is TGTGCCAGCAGTGGAGCGGGTCCATTGTCGGGGGAGCTGTTTTTT.

The V call is TRBV7-2, the J call TRBJ2-7; 7 positions agree with TRBD2. CDR3 length: 14 amino acids. Germline values: CDR1 SGHTA, CDR2 FQGNSA. Unmatched junction bases numbered 6, after V lost 1 base and J lost 6 bases. The CDR3 DNA reads as TGTGCCAGCAGCTTAGGGGGCGGGAGTGGCGAGCAGTACTTC. This gives the protein CASSLGGGSGEQYF.

Only one count was recorded for this clone. This sequence joins TRBV5-6 and TRBJ1-2; D ambiguous. V lost 5 bases, J lost 4 bases, and 18 bases lay in between. Germline V CDR1 and CDR2: SGHDT, YYEEEE. This CDR3 spans 15 amino acids. The CDR3 DNA sequence: TGTGCCAGCAGTCATTCGTCGTGGGCACCCTATGGCTACACCTTC. Its protein product is CASSHSSWAPYGYTF.

J is TRBJ1-1 and V is TRBV10-1; D gene unclear. Trimming removed 4 bases from V and 6 bases from J, with 9 bases in between. CDR1 and CDR2 from the germline V gene are WNHNN and SYGVQD (reference sequence). The length of the CDR3 is 12 residues. CDR3 protein: CASSADFSEAFF. Written as DNA, the CDR3 is TGCGCCAGCAGTGCGGATTTCTCTGAAGCTTTCTTT.

The V and J genes are TRBV27 and TRBJ2-7; D possibly corresponds to TRBD1 (6 bases). This CDR3 is built from 14 residues. Per germline, CDR1 MNHEY and CDR2 SMNVEV (reference sequence). The V end was cut by 3 bases, the J end by 7 bases, with 16 bases between. In nucleotides, the CDR3 is TGTGCCAGCAGTTTTCAGGGGCGCCCTTGGGAGCAGTACTTC. Encoded protein: CASSFQGRPWEQYF.

This clone has only a few counts. The genes are TRBV6-1 and TRBJ1-5, with 7 bases that match TRBD1. In germline, CDR1 is MNHNS, CDR2 SASEGT. V trimming: 3 bases; J trimming: 5 bases; junction bases outside the gene matches: 10. The CDR3 runs 16 residues. CDR3 nucleotides: TGTGCCAGCAGTGAGGTAGCCGGACAGGCCTATCAGCCCCAGCATTTT. It codes for CASSEVAGQAYQPQHF.

The rearrangement uses TRBV7-2 and TRBJ1-1; D gene unclear. The V gene's germline CDR1 is SGHTA and CDR2 FQGNSA. V lost 5 bases and J lost 2, with 15 bases in between. The CDR3 length is 15 residues. CDR3 in amino acids: CASSPRVLRNTEAFF. The CDR3 DNA is TGTGCCAGCAGCCCGAGGGTACTAAGAAACACTGAAGCTTTCTTT.

V and J are TRBV9 and TRBJ1-1; TRBD1 is a possible D gene (6 bases). V was trimmed by 4 bases and J by 3 bases, leaving 13 bases between them. Germline CDR1 and CDR2: SGDLS and YYNGEE. This CDR3 has 14 residues. In DNA form, the CDR3 reads TGTGCCAGCAGCCCTACGGAGGGGGACACTGAAGCTTTCTTT. Translated: CASSPTEGDTEAFF.

The chain couples TRBV7-8 to TRBJ2-5; TRBD1 agrees at 7 bases. This CDR3 comprises 14 residues. CDR1 SGHVS and CDR2 FQNEAQ come from the germline V gene. V lost 5 bases, J lost 2 bases, and 5 bases stayed unmatched. CDR3 protein: CASSLRDRQETQYF. The CDR3, as DNA: TGTGCCAGCAGCCTAAGGGACAGACAAGAGACCCAGTACTTC.

This chain joins TRBV6-1 and TRBJ2-2; tentatively, D is TRBD1 (5 bases). This CDR3 is built from 16 residues. The germline gives CDR1 MNHNS, CDR2 SASEGT. V was trimmed by 3 bases and J by 0 bases, leaving 11 bases between them. The CDR3 region is CASSDMPTANTGELFF. As DNA, the CDR3 is TGTGCCAGCAGTGACATGCCGACAGCGAACACCGGGGAGCTGTTTTTT.

This chain uses TRBV12-3 or TRBV12-4 with TRBJ1-5; no clear D gene. The CDR3 is 13 amino acids. Trimming shortened V by 3 bases and J by 8 bases, and 11 bases separated the two germline ends. The CDR3 is CASSFSGLEPQHF. CDR3 DNA: TGTGCCAGCAGTTTTTCCGGCTTGGAGCCCCAGCATTTT.

The gene calls are TRBV5-4 and TRBJ2-2; D unresolved. The V gene lost 2 bases and the J gene lost 1 base, with 3 bases spanning the gap. The CDR3 loop spans 13 amino acids. The germline CDR1 and CDR2 sequences are SGHNT and YYREEE (reference sequence). The CDR3 sequence is CASSLGNTGELFF. The CDR3, as DNA: TGTGCCAGCAGCTTAGGGAACACCGGGGAGCTGTTTTTT.

The gene calls are TRBV21-1 and TRBJ1-2. TRBV21-1 is flagged as a pseudogene. This CDR3 is 12 amino acids long. CDR3 sequence reads: CARGEGNYGYTF. As DNA, the CDR3 is TGTGCCAGGGGGGAGGGGAACTATGGCTACACCTTC.

This rearrangement joins TRBV7-9 to TRBJ2-7, with 9 bases lining up with TRBD1. CDR1 is SEHNR and CDR2 is FQNEAQ in the germline V gene (reference sequence). The CDR3 extends over 14 amino acids. The V gene end was trimmed by 5 bases and the J gene end by 4 bases; junction bases not matched to a gene: 6. CDR3 sequence reads: CASSPDRGGYEQYF. The DNA for the CDR3 is TGTGCCAGCAGCCCGGACAGGGGCGGGTACGAGCAGTACTTC. Drawing the rest from reference TRBV7-9 and TRBJ2-7, the complete variable domain is DTGVSQNPRHKITKRGQNVTFRCDPISEHNRLYWYRQTLGQGPEFLTYFQNEAQLEKSRLLSDRFSAERPKGSFSTLEIQRTEQGDSAMYLCASSPDRGGYEQYFGPGTRLTVT.

The genes are TRBV7-7 and TRBJ2-7; D is perhaps TRBD1 (6 bases). The germline gives CDR1 SSHAT, CDR2 FNYEAQ (reference sequence). The CDR3 is made up of 15 amino acids. The V end was cut by 4 bases, the J end by 0 bases, with 13 bases between. CDR3 DNA sequence: TGTGCCAGCAGCTGCTACAGGGATTCCTCCTACGAGCAGTACGTC. Its translation: CASSCYRDSSYEQYV.

In DNA, the CDR3 is TGTGCCAGCAGCCCCGGGACTAGCGGGGGGGCAGGGAGAGAGACCCAGTACTTC. Its protein is CASSPGTSGGAGRETQYF. The chain is built from TRBV4-2 and TRBJ2-5; 16 bases are shared with TRBD2. The junction had 9 bases not matched to a gene; V was cut back by 4 bases and J by 4 bases. Germline values: CDR1 LGHNA, CDR2 YNFKEQ. The CDR3 is 18 residues long.

The chain couples TRBV7-2 to TRBJ2-7, with 9 bases identical to TRBD2. CDR1 and CDR2 (germline): SGHTA, FQGNSA. The CDR3 has 16 residues. V lost 4 bases to trimming and J lost 3 bases; unmatched junction nucleotides: 10. Here the CDR3 reads CASSYNPGLAVYEQYF. The CDR3 DNA sequence: TGTGCCAGCAGCTATAACCCGGGACTAGCTGTCTACGAGCAGTACTTC.

The rearrangement joins TRBV5-6 to TRBJ2-3; TRBD2 matches 10 bases. The CDR3 totals 16 residues. V gave up 1 base and J gave up 5 bases; unmatched junction bases: 7. CDR1 and CDR2 (germline): SGHDT, YYEEEE. CDR3 region: CASSLIGAGGIDTQYF. The CDR3 DNA reads TGTGCCAGCAGCTTGATAGGAGCGGGAGGGATAGATACGCAGTATTTT.

The J gene is TRBJ2-7, the V gene TRBV5-1; TRBD2 matches 10 bases. Germline CDR1 is SGHRS and CDR2 is YFSETQ. The CDR3 has 14 amino acids. Trimming at V came to 4 bases and at J to 4 bases, leaving 5 bases not matched to a gene. In DNA, the CDR3 is TGCGCCAGCAGCGGCCGGACTAGCGGATACGAGCAGTACTTC. Translating gives CASSGRTSGYEQYF.

J is TRBJ2-1 and V is TRBV4-3, with D possibly being TRBD2 (5 bases). The CDR3 consists of 15 residues. V lost 0 bases and J 15 bases, leaving 21 bases between the germline ends. Germline lookup yields CDR1 LGHNA and CDR2 YSLEER. CDR3 loop: CASSQDQGPSPYLFF. The CDR3 DNA is TGCGCCAGCAGCCAAGATCAAGGGCCTAGCCCCTATCTGTTCTTC.

V is TRBV9 and J is TRBJ1-4; 7 bases map to TRBD1. Germline trimming cut 3 bases from V and 0 bases from J; bases unmatched to any gene: 8. CDR1 and CDR2 (germline): SGDLS, YYNGEE. The CDR3 consists of 17 residues. The chain's CDR3 is CASSERGQTATNEKLFF. For the CDR3, the DNA is TGTGCCAGCAGCGAGAGGGGACAGACAGCAACTAATGAAAAACTGTTTTTT.

The V gene is TRBV6-6, the J gene TRBJ2-7; no clear D. The CDR3 length is 16 residues. Deletions cut 0 bases from V and 0 bases from J, with 12 bases between. Germline loops: CDR1 MNHNY, CDR2 SVGAGI (reference sequence). CDR3 protein: CASSYSETQASYEQYF. DNA of the CDR3: TGTGCCAGCAGTTACTCGGAGACCCAGGCCTCCTACGAGCAGTACTTC.

V and J are TRBV7-9 and TRBJ1-6; D is possibly TRBD1 (6 bases). With 5 bases removed from V and 6 bases from J, the gap between germline ends came to 26 bases. In germline, CDR1 is SEHNR, CDR2 FQNEAQ (reference sequence). The CDR3 totals 19 residues. The CDR3 sequence: CASSPGPRGDMALNSPLHF. As DNA, the CDR3 is TGTGCCAGCAGCCCAGGGCCTCGTGGGGACATGGCCCTTAATTCACCCCTCCACTTT.

This chain joins TRBV10-3 and TRBJ2-1; 9 bases are a match to TRBD2. Trimming at V came to 4 bases and at J to 10 bases, leaving 14 bases not matched to a gene. This CDR3 is 16 amino acids long. Germline values: CDR1 ENHRY, CDR2 SYGVKD. The DNA of the CDR3 is TGTGCCATCAGTGGGGGACTAGCCGACGTCAGGGGGGAGCAGTTCTTC. Translation: CAISGGLADVRGEQFF.

This chain uses TRBV6-5 with TRBJ2-7; 14 bases are shared with TRBD2. Germline CDR1 reads MNHEY; CDR2 reads SVGAGI. This CDR3 has 14 amino acids. Trimming cost V 6 bases and J 7 bases; bases outside gene matches: 5. The CDR3 DNA sequence: TGTGCCAGCAGCCGACTAGCGGGAGGGCGTGAGCAGTACTTC. Its protein product is CASSRLAGGREQYF.

The rearrangement uses TRBV9 and TRBJ2-2, with TRBD2 matching over 11 bases. This CDR3 is built from 17 residues. With 4 bases clipped from V and 2 bases from J, the junction kept 7 bases outside the gene matches. Germline-derived CDR1 and CDR2 are SGDLS and YYNGEE. DNA of the CDR3: TGTGCCAGCAGCTCCACTGGGACTAGCGGAAACACCGGGGAGCTGTTTTTT. It specifies CASSSTGTSGNTGELFF.

The chain carries TRBV5-1 and TRBJ2-7; 8 nucleotides agree with TRBD2. V trimming: 6 bases; J trimming: 7 bases; junction bases outside the gene matches: 15. The germline V gene encodes CDR1 SGHRS and CDR2 YFSETQ. The CDR3 has 15 residues. The CDR3 loop is CASMYTSGGGWEQYF. DNA for the CDR3: TGCGCCAGCATGTACACTAGCGGAGGAGGGTGGGAGCAGTACTTC.